The 25 T cell receptor beta chains below come from one sample, sequenced in a study of shared clonotypes between healthy human individuals. Only in-frame clones appear in the TCRdb table, and some are missing; sequencing was by immunoSEQ multiplex PCR. The sample consists of millions of clones, approximately 94% of them appearing once. As defined, naive CD8 cells were CD45RO-negative and positively selected for CCR7, with terminally differentiated effector memory CD45RA+ cells excluded. Sequences were obtained from naive CD8+ T cells sorted from blood. Receptors were obtained from a man younger than 30 in good health.

The J gene is TRBJ1-6, the V gene TRBV6-5; 8 nucleotides match TRBD1. Unmatched junction bases numbered 9, after V lost 6 bases and J lost 8 bases. The CDR3 sequence is 15 residues long. Germline V lookup: CDR1 MNHEY, CDR2 SVGAGI. The CDR3 sequence is CASSFTGTGYSPLHF. The DNA for the CDR3 is TGTGCCAGCAGCTTCACCGGGACAGGCTATTCACCCCTCCACTTT.

The chain combines TRBV2 with TRBJ1-5, with unresolved D. The CDR3 has 16 amino acids. The V end lost 6 bases, the J end lost 4 bases, and 19 bases lay between the germline ends. Germline CDR1 SNHLY, CDR2 FYNNEI. The CDR3 loop is CASSESGGWENQPQHF. The DNA of the CDR3 is TGTGCCAGCAGCGAGTCCGGTGGGTGGGAAAATCAGCCCCAGCATTTT.

The chain combines TRBV9 with TRBJ1-1; the D is unclear. The germline gives CDR1 SGDLS, CDR2 YYNGEE. Trimming pared 0 bases from V and 4 bases from J, leaving 10 bases between. The CDR3 runs 14 residues. CDR3: CASSVGSAVTEAFF. The CDR3 DNA is TGTGCCAGCAGCGTAGGATCGGCGGTCACTGAAGCTTTCTTT.

This chain joins TRBV5-6 and TRBJ2-1, with 7 nucleotides matching TRBD1. This CDR3 comprises 14 residues. Trimming at V came to 6 bases and at J to 0 bases, leaving 3 bases not matched to a gene. Germline CDR1 is SGHDT and CDR2 is YYEEEE. In nucleotides, the CDR3 is TGTGCCAGCACCGGGACAGCCTCCTACAATGAGCAGTTCTTC. Encoded protein: CASTGTASYNEQFF.

The chain couples TRBV10-1 to TRBJ1-2; no clear D. Trimming took 3 bases from V and 5 from J, leaving 7 bases between them. This CDR3 has 12 residues. The V gene's germline CDR1 is WNHNN and CDR2 SYGVQD (reference sequence). CDR3 sequence: CASSDFEYGYTF. In DNA, the CDR3 is TGCGCCAGCAGTGATTTCGAGTATGGCTACACCTTC.

The CDR3 reads CASSLAAKNIQYF. CDR3 in DNA: TGTGCCAGCAGCTTGGCAGCCAAAAACATTCAGTACTTC. The chain joins TRBV4-2 to TRBJ2-4; D is uncertain. Trimming pared 5 bases from V and 0 bases from J, leaving 5 bases between. This CDR3 spans 13 amino acids. From germline, CDR1 is LGHNA and CDR2 YNFKEQ.

The chain joins TRBV6-6 to TRBJ2-7; 7 nucleotides align to TRBD2. This CDR3 spans 16 amino acids. Germline CDR1 MNHNY, CDR2 SVGAGI (reference sequence). V lost 0 bases to trimming and J lost 0 bases; unmatched junction nucleotides: 5. In DNA form, the CDR3 reads TGTGCCAGCAGTTACTCAAGGGGACTAAACTCCTACGAGCAGTACTTC. Protein: CASSYSRGLNSYEQYF.

This sequence joins TRBV18 and TRBJ1-6; 11 nucleotides match TRBD1. V lost 6 bases to trimming and J lost 10 bases; unmatched junction nucleotides: 5. CDR1 is KGHSH and CDR2 is LQKENI in the germline V gene. The CDR3 covers 14 residues. CDR3 amino acids: CASSEGQGGSPLHF. CDR3 nucleotides: TGTGCCAGCTCCGAGGGACAGGGGGGATCACCCCTCCACTTT.

The V call is TRBV4-1, the J call TRBJ1-2; tentative D call: TRBD1 (6 bases). V shed 1 base and J shed 4 bases, with 13 bases lying between them. Germline V gene sequence: CDR1 MGHRA, CDR2 YSYEKL. CDR3 length: 15 residues. CDR3 sequence: CASSQVSGASYGYTF. For the CDR3, the DNA is TGCGCCAGCAGCCAAGTTTCGGGGGCCAGCTATGGCTACACCTTC.

To note about this clone: Other DNA sequences in the same sample also yield this CDR3. The V gene is TRBV7-8, the J gene TRBJ2-7; D is possibly TRBD1 (6 bases). Germline V lookup: CDR1 SGHVS, CDR2 FQNEAQ. Trimming cost V 4 bases and J 4 bases, with 8 bases left between them. The CDR3 is made up of 12 amino acids. This chain's CDR3 is CASSSTGYEQYF. Here the CDR3 DNA reads TGTGCCAGCAGCTCGACAGGTTACGAGCAGTACTTC.

V usage is TRBV4-1 and J usage is TRBJ2-1; the D call may be TRBD1 or TRBD2 (5 bases each). Germline V CDR1 and CDR2: MGHRA, YSYEKL. This CDR3 has 16 residues. V was cut by 2 bases and J by 9 bases, with 20 bases left in between. CDR3 protein: CASSQLQEGTYVEQFF. The DNA of the CDR3 is TGCGCCAGCAGCCAACTCCAGGAAGGGACGTACGTTGAGCAGTTCTTC.

In this sample, this clone turned up a few times. The V call is TRBV28, the J call TRBJ2-2; 12 bases are shared with TRBD1. The CDR3 spans 17 residues. Germline V gene lookup returns CDR1 MDHEN and CDR2 SYDVKM. The ends lost 2 bases at V and 4 bases at J; junction bases unmatched: 5. The CDR3 DNA sequence: TGTGCCAGCAGTTTAGGGACAGGGGGCTTCATCACCGGGGAGCTGTTTTTT. This sequence encodes CASSLGTGGFITGELFF.

The rearrangement links TRBV2 to TRBJ1-5, with D unclear. Trimming stripped 6 bases from V and 6 bases from J, with 9 bases between. The germline gives CDR1 SNHLY, CDR2 FYNNEI. The CDR3 has 12 amino acids. The CDR3 coding sequence is TGTGCCAGCAGCCAAGGCACTCAGCCCCAGCATTTT. This encodes CASSQGTQPQHF. The whole variable domain, remainder taken from reference TRBV2 and TRBJ1-5, is EPEVTQTPSHQVTQMGQEVILRCVPISNHLYFYWYRQILGQKVEFLVSFYNNEISEKSEIFDDQFSVERPDGSNFTLKIRSTKLEDSAMYFCASSQGTQPQHFGDGTRLSIL.

This clone was seen a handful of times. This chain connects TRBV5-4 to TRBJ2-1; D possibly uses TRBD1 or TRBD2 (5 bases each). This CDR3 spans 17 amino acids. Germline-derived CDR1 and CDR2 are SGHNT and YYREEE (reference sequence). Trimming took off 5 bases at V and 0 bases at J, with 18 bases between the two ends. As DNA, the CDR3 is TGTGCCAGCAGAATTGTCGGGGCTATTGGCTCCTACAATGAGCAGTTCTTC. Protein product: CASRIVGAIGSYNEQFF. The whole variable domain, filled in from reference TRBV5-4 and TRBJ2-1, reads ETGVTQSPTHLIKTRGQQVTLRCSSQSGHNTVSWYQQALGQGPQFIFQYYREEENGRGNFPPRFSGLQFPNYSSELNVNALELDDSALYLCASRIVGAIGSYNEQFFGPGTRLTVL.

The chain recombines TRBV6-1 with TRBJ1-4; 9 bases agree with TRBD1. Trimming at V came to 4 bases and at J to 4 bases, leaving 7 bases not matched to a gene. CDR3 size: 16 residues. CDR1 and CDR2 from the germline V gene are MNHNS and SASEGT. The CDR3 here is CASSGQTGGINEKLFF. CDR3 coding DNA: TGTGCCAGCAGTGGGCAGACAGGGGGGATTAATGAAAAACTGTTTTTT.

The rearrangement uses TRBV15 and TRBJ1-1; 10 bases align to TRBD1. Per the germline V gene, CDR1 is LNHNV and CDR2 is YYDKDF (reference sequence). This CDR3 contains 20 residues. V lost 0 bases and J lost 3; bases outside the gene matches: 16. CDR3 coding DNA: TGTGCCACCAGCAGAGATCTGGGACAGGGGTCGAAATTGTCCTACACTGAAGCTTTCTTT. It codes for CATSRDLGQGSKLSYTEAFF. Full variable domain (rest looked up from reference TRBV15 and TRBJ1-1): DAMVIQNPRYQVTQFGKPVTLSCSQTLNHNVMYWYQQKSSQAPKLLFHYYDKDFNNEADTPDNFQSRRPNTSFCFLDIRSPGLGDTAMYLCATSRDLGQGSKLSYTEAFFGQGTRLTVV.

The chain combines TRBV2 with TRBJ2-1; 10 nucleotides align to TRBD1. CDR3 size: 15 residues. The germline CDR1 and CDR2 sequences are SNHLY and FYNNEI. V gave up 0 bases and J gave up 9 bases; unmatched junction bases: 5. CDR3 sequence: CASSEAGQGIVEQFF. CDR3 coding DNA: TGTGCCAGCAGTGAAGCGGGACAGGGGATCGTTGAGCAGTTCTTC.

This chain connects TRBV2 to TRBJ2-7; TRBD2 matches at 10 bases. CDR1 is SNHLY, CDR2 FYNNEI, per germline. This CDR3 spans 15 amino acids. Unmatched junction bases numbered 7, after V lost 8 bases and J lost 0 bases. CDR3 protein: CASGGGLANSYEQYF. The DNA for the CDR3 is TGTGCCAGCGGAGGGGGACTAGCGAACTCCTACGAGCAGTACTTC.

Concerning this clone itself: This CDR3 is also generated by other DNA sequences in the sample. This chain links TRBV28 with TRBJ1-4; D is unclear. From germline, CDR1 is MDHEN and CDR2 SYDVKM. Trimming left V 2 bases short and J 4 bases short, with 2 bases between. The CDR3 spans 12 residues. The CDR3 coding sequence is TGTGCCAGCAGTTTAGGTAATGAAAAACTGTTTTTT. Amino acids: CASSLGNEKLFF. Looking up the rest from reference TRBV28 and TRBJ1-4 gives the full variable domain: DVKVTQSSRYLVKRTGEKVFLECVQDMDHENMFWYRQDPGLGLRLIYFSYDVKMKEKGDIPEGYSVSREKKERFSLILESASTNQTSMYLCASSLGNEKLFFGSGTQLSVL.

V usage is TRBV4-1 and J usage is TRBJ2-1; TRBD1 matches at 9 bases. The CDR3 extends over 16 amino acids. J was trimmed by 7 bases and V by 0 bases; bases with no gene match: 7. The germline gives CDR1 MGHRA, CDR2 YSYEKL. The CDR3, as DNA: TGCGCCAGCAGCCAAGATCCCGGGACAGGGATAAATGAGCAGTTCTTC. Protein product: CASSQDPGTGINEQFF.

The chain carries TRBV5-1 and TRBJ1-1; 9 bases align to TRBD1. Germline CDR1 reads SGHRS; CDR2 reads YFSETQ. The junction had 7 bases not matched to a gene; V was cut back by 3 bases and J by 4 bases. CDR3 length: 15 amino acids. DNA of the CDR3: TGCGCCAGCAGCTCCCGGACAGGGGAGAGCACTGAAGCTTTCTTT. It encodes CASSSRTGESTEAFF.

The CDR3 is CAISETIETQYF. For the CDR3, the DNA is TGTGCCATCAGTGAGACGATAGAGACCCAGTACTTC. The chain links TRBV10-3 to TRBJ2-5; D unresolved. This CDR3 region has 12 residues. CDR1 and CDR2 (germline): ENHRY, SYGVKD. Trimming removed 2 bases from V and 4 bases from J, with 5 bases in between.

The J gene is TRBJ2-7, the V gene TRBV9; 10 positions match TRBD2. V lost 4 bases to trimming and J lost 2 bases; unmatched junction nucleotides: 12. The germline CDR1 and CDR2 sequences are SGDLS and YYNGEE. The CDR3 spans 17 residues. As DNA, the CDR3 is TGTGCCAGCAGCACCAGTCCTAGCGGGAGAGCCACCTACGAGCAGTACTTC. Protein product: CASSTSPSGRATYEQYF.

This clone occurred once. The rearrangement uses TRBV11-2 and TRBJ2-5, with 9 bases that match TRBD1. V lost 3 bases and J lost 5; bases outside the gene matches: 4. Germline loops: CDR1 SGHAT, CDR2 FQNNGV. CDR3 length equals 14 residues. The CDR3 sequence: CASSLDRGPETQYF. The CDR3, as DNA: TGTGCCAGCAGCTTGGACAGGGGTCCGGAGACCCAGTACTTC.

The chain is built from TRBV27 and TRBJ1-2; no definite D call. The CDR3 spans 15 residues. The V and J ends lost 1 base and 2 bases respectively, with 11 bases between them. Germline loops: CDR1 MNHEY, CDR2 SMNVEV (reference sequence). DNA for the CDR3: TGTGCCAGCAGTTTATTCGCGACCCCGAACTATGGCTACACCTTC. Translated, it gives CASSLFATPNYGYTF.